This T cell receptor beta chain was sequenced for a study of blood T cells in healthy people across ages. Germline CDR1 SGHRS, CDR2 YFSETQ. The CDR3 runs to 15 residues. V was shortened by 1 base and J by 5 bases, with 13 bases between the two germline ends. Combining a sample-barcoded 5' primer with a J-beta primer mix, a second PCR ran for roughly 6 to 12 cycles. In TCRdb, the 5' RACE reads were re-called with MiXCR into one record per CDR3 protein. The table records around 780,000 distinct CDR3 sequences, roughly 26% of them present only once. This clonotype was observed a handful of times. These data also featured in a second study, about T cells of mothers and their children.

Sequenced material: blood. V usage is TRBV5-1 and J usage is TRBJ1-5; D remains unclear. The receptor's source is a boy younger than 18 in good health. The CDR3 region has the DNA TGCGCCAGCAGCTTGAGCGGGTCCCTCTATCAGCCCCAGCATTTT. Protein sequence: CASSLSGSLYQPQHF.